This T cell receptor (beta chain) was documented in a study of spatial heterogeneity in lung cancer. Study-level background: Sequencing consistently turned up more beta-chain sequences than alpha-chain sequences. Matched bulk RNA-seq yielded a T cell module score, and TCR transcript counts in tumor regions correlated strongly with that score. Across the raw uncorrected reads, a unique TCR and UMI combination was observed, on average, more than ten times. Findings and caveats of the study: Tumor mutation counts were tracked by expanded intratumoral alpha and beta TCR counts.

Between the trimmed V and J ends, which lost 5 bases and 1 base, there was a span of 14 bases. The CDR3 runs 15 residues. Germline CDR1 reads SGHAT; CDR2 reads FQNNGV. This clonotype is medium-sized. Its specificity is not known. Time point here: sample taken at primary tumor resection. TCR cDNA molecules each carried a unique molecular identifier. TCRdb used MiXCR to reprocess the 5' RACE reads, holding one entry per CDR3 protein. Found here are 6,000 to 7,500 distinct CDR3 sequences, over 11% of them singletons; the top ten hold about a tenth. The clonotype originates from a male donor with early-stage non-small cell lung cancer. The chain carries TRBV11-2 and TRBJ1-1, with a weak D call TRBD1 (5 bases). The input for sequencing was lung tumor tissue, taken at surgery. In DNA, the CDR3 is TGTGCCAGCAGCCCAGGGTGGCGGCAGAACACTGAAGCTTTCTTT. Amino acid sequence: CASSPGWRQNTEAFF.